This entry lists 7 T cell receptor beta chains sequenced from one sample in a study of cytomegalovirus exposure and HLA in healthy donors (dated by TCRdb to between 2016 and 2019). Library preparation used the immunoSEQ multiplex PCR assay. For the multiplex PCR, a mixture combining 60 forward primers for TCR Vbeta segments and 13 reverse primers for TCR Jbeta segments was used. TCRdb stores this immuneACCESS table with in-frame sequences only. Part of the clones is absent; in the studies checked, under half of the shortfall reflects unresolved V genes, and no reason is known for the rest. This sample holds about 130,000 clones; approximately 81% were observed only once. Together, the top ten hold roughly 7.5% of the sample. The sequenced sample consisted of PBMCs. The receptors shown here come from a male donor in good health and CMV-seronegative.

This clone came up a few times. The rearrangement joins TRBV13 to TRBJ2-5; 8 bases align to TRBD2. The ends lost 3 bases at V and 1 base at J; junction bases unmatched: 4. CDR1 and CDR2 from the germline V gene are PRHDT and FYEKMQ (reference sequence). The CDR3 contains 15 residues. The CDR3 sequence is CASSFRTSRQETQYF. CDR3 nucleotides: TGTGCCAGCAGCTTTCGGACTAGCCGCCAAGAGACCCAGTACTTC. The full variable domain, with the rest looked up from reference TRBV13 and TRBJ2-5, is AAGVIQSPRHLIKEKRETATLKCYPIPRHDTVYWYQQGPGQDPQFLISFYEKMQSDKGSIPDRFSAQQFSDYHSELNMSSLELGDSALYFCASSFRTSRQETQYFGPGTRLLVL.

The chain links TRBV28 to TRBJ2-7; D gene uncertain. Germline CDR1 reads MDHEN; CDR2 reads SYDVKM. CDR3 size: 14 residues. Trimming pared 2 bases from V and 0 bases from J, leaving 8 bases between. The CDR3 reads CASSLLWSSYEQYF. CDR3 coding DNA: TGTGCCAGCAGTTTACTCTGGAGCTCCTACGAGCAGTACTTC. Full variable domain (outside the CDR3, taken from reference TRBV28 and TRBJ2-7): DVKVTQSSRYLVKRTGEKVFLECVQDMDHENMFWYRQDPGLGLRLIYFSYDVKMKEKGDIPEGYSVSREKKERFSLILESASTNQTSMYLCASSLLWSSYEQYFGPGTRLTVT.

The V gene is TRBV6-1, the J gene TRBJ2-3; TRBD1 agrees at 9 bases. The V segment lost 7 bases and the J segment 0 bases; nucleotides outside the gene matches: 5. This CDR3 has 15 residues. The germline V gene has CDR1 MNHNS and CDR2 SASEGT. The CDR3 nucleotides read TGTGCCAGCACCCAGGGACAGGGCAGCACAGATACGCAGTATTTT. It yields the protein CASTQGQGSTDTQYF.

The J gene is TRBJ2-2, the V gene TRBV7-2, with D tentatively TRBD1 (6 bases). Germline V gene lookup returns CDR1 SGHTA and CDR2 FQGNSA. The CDR3 loop spans 12 amino acids. V was clipped by 4 bases and J by 9 bases, with 9 bases between them. In DNA form, the CDR3 reads TGTGCCAGCAGCTCACAGGGTTGGGAGCTGTTTTTT. Translating gives CASSSQGWELFF.

The chain uses TRBV19 and TRBJ1-1; 9 nucleotides line up with TRBD1. Germline assignment: CDR1 LNHDA and CDR2 SQIVND (reference sequence). Unmatched junction bases numbered 13, after V lost 5 bases and J lost 6 bases. The CDR3 runs to 16 residues. This CDR3 is CASSPPDRGLPPEAFF. In DNA form, the CDR3 reads TGTGCCAGTAGTCCCCCCGACAGGGGGTTACCTCCTGAAGCTTTCTTT.

There are a few counts of this clone. The rearrangement uses TRBV28 and TRBJ1-5; TRBD1 aligns across 9 bases. Germline V lookup: CDR1 MDHEN, CDR2 SYDVKM. CDR3 length equals 15 residues. J lost 3 bases, V lost 3 bases, and 3 bases had no gene match. DNA of the CDR3: TGTGCCAGCAGTTTGGGGGACAGGGTCAATCAGCCCCAGCATTTT. It yields the protein CASSLGDRVNQPQHF.

The chain links TRBV4-1 to TRBJ2-1; TRBD1 matches at 7 bases. Trimming at V came to 4 bases and at J to 3 bases, leaving 12 bases not matched to a gene. The CDR3 is made up of 17 amino acids. Germline V lookup: CDR1 MGHRA, CDR2 YSYEKL. This chain's CDR3 is CASSLYSGTAFYNEQFF. CDR3 in DNA: TGCGCCAGCAGCCTCTACTCCGGGACAGCTTTCTACAATGAGCAGTTCTTC.